The 24 T cell receptor beta chains in this list originate from one sample, sequenced in a study of T cells after yellow fever vaccination. TCRdb re-derived calls from the 5' RACE reads in MiXCR, one entry per CDR3 protein. Counted here are tens of thousands of distinct CDR3 sequences, less than 8.5% occurring once; the ten biggest clones make up less than 40%. Sequencing used CD8+ T cells sorted from PBMCs, obtained 15 days after the yellow fever booster vaccination. The source of these receptors is a man aged 25-45 years who received the YFV17D yellow fever vaccine.

This clonotype occurred many times. V is TRBV7-9 and J is TRBJ2-1; TRBD2 aligns across 7 bases. The CDR3 sequence is 15 residues long. V was pared by 1 base and J by 3 bases, with 3 bases of the junction left unmatched. Germline CDR1 and CDR2: SEHNR and FQNEAQ (reference sequence). The CDR3 loop is CASSLGGGSYNEQFF. CDR3 bases: TGTGCCAGCAGCTTAGGGGGCGGGAGCTACAATGAGCAGTTCTTC.

This clonotype is termed medium-sized. This sequence joins TRBV6-1 and TRBJ2-1, with D hard to call. Germline lookup yields CDR1 MNHNS and CDR2 SASEGT. V shed 4 bases and J shed 10 bases, with 14 bases lying between them. CDR3 length: 13 amino acids. The chain's CDR3 is CASSARIGEEQFF. The CDR3 DNA reads TGTGCCAGCAGTGCACGGATAGGAGAGGAGCAGTTCTTC.

This clonotype was seen only a few times. This chain links TRBV7-9 with TRBJ2-7, with no clear D. Germline V gene sequence: CDR1 SEHNR, CDR2 FQNEAQ (reference sequence). With 7 bases removed from V and 2 bases from J, the gap between germline ends came to 3 bases. The CDR3 has 10 residues. CDR3 sequence: CASTPYEQYF. CDR3 nucleotides: TGTGCCAGCACCCCCTACGAGCAGTACTTC.

This clonotype was counted only a few times. The chain joins TRBV5-4 to TRBJ2-7; the match to TRBD2 covers 14 bases. J lost 5 bases, V lost 4 bases, and 5 bases had no gene match. Germline CDR1 and CDR2: SGHNT and YYREEE (reference sequence). The CDR3 covers 15 residues. In nucleotides, the CDR3 is TGTGCCAGCAGCGCTGGACTAGCGGGAGGTAACGAGCAGTACTTC. This gives the protein CASSAGLAGGNEQYF.

This clonotype occurred many times. The chain uses TRBV4-2 and TRBJ1-5, with a tentative D call TRBD1 (5 bases). Trimming took 3 bases from V and 0 from J, leaving 12 bases between them. This CDR3 is built from 16 residues. Germline lookup yields CDR1 LGHNA and CDR2 YNFKEQ. The CDR3 sequence is CASSQGTDSSNQPQHF. In DNA, the CDR3 is TGTGCCAGCAGCCAGGGAACTGACAGTAGCAATCAGCCCCAGCATTTT.

This clonotype showed up many times. J is TRBJ2-7 and V is TRBV5-1, with 9 bases lining up with TRBD2. Unmatched junction bases numbered 8, after V lost 3 bases and J lost 1 base. Germline V lookup: CDR1 SGHRS, CDR2 YFSETQ. The CDR3 sequence is 16 residues long. CDR3 residues: CASSYPGTSPSYEQYF. In nucleotides, the CDR3 is TGCGCCAGCAGCTACCCAGGGACTAGCCCTTCCTACGAGCAGTACTTC.

The sample holds a few counts of this clonotype. The chain employs TRBV7-9 and TRBJ2-2; perhaps TRBD2 as D (5 bases). V was cut by 1 base and J by 7 bases, with 7 bases left in between. CDR3 length: 13 amino acids. The germline V gene has CDR1 SEHNR and CDR2 FQNEAQ (reference sequence). For the CDR3, the DNA is TGTGCCAGCAGCTTAGGAGGGTACGGGGAGCTGTTTTTT. Encoded protein: CASSLGGYGELFF.

At least ten counts were recorded for this clonotype. This rearrangement joins TRBV5-5 to TRBJ1-2; D not certain. The CDR3 consists of 12 residues. CDR1 and CDR2 from the germline V gene are SGHKS and YYEKEE (reference sequence). The V end lost 3 bases, the J end lost 8 bases, and 11 bases lay between the germline ends. The CDR3 protein is CASSWRVEGYTF. CDR3 DNA sequence: TGTGCCAGCAGCTGGCGGGTGGAAGGCTACACCTTC.

This clonotype was seen a few times. V usage is TRBV12-3 or TRBV12-4 and J usage is TRBJ2-7; 15 nucleotides match TRBD2. This CDR3 is built from 19 residues. V shed 5 bases and J 7 bases; nucleotides not matched to a gene: 18. The CDR3 sequence is CASSLYPGLAGGPSGEQYF. For the CDR3, the DNA is TGTGCCAGCAGTCTCTATCCGGGACTAGCGGGAGGTCCATCGGGGGAGCAGTACTTC.

This chain links TRBV6-2 or TRBV6-3 with TRBJ2-7; tentative D call: TRBD1 (6 bases). Germline assignment: CDR1 MNHEY and CDR2 SVGEGT. Trimming left V 8 bases short and J 6 bases short, with 20 bases between. This CDR3 has 14 residues. The CDR3 region is CASASGHQTAEQYF. DNA of the CDR3: TGTGCCAGCGCCTCGGGACACCAAACTGCCGAGCAGTACTTC.

This clonotype came up many times. The V gene is TRBV20-1, the J gene TRBJ2-1; 7 positions match TRBD2. The CDR3 extends over 14 amino acids. Germline V gene sequence: CDR1 DFQATT, CDR2 SNEGSKA (reference sequence). The V and J ends lost 5 bases and 6 bases, in that order; junction bases with no gene match: 10. CDR3 in DNA: TGCAGTGCTGGGGGACTACCGGGACCCAATGAGCAGTTCTTC. Translation: CSAGGLPGPNEQFF.

This clonotype was seen ten or more times. The chain couples TRBV6-2 or TRBV6-3 to TRBJ2-2; the match to TRBD2 covers 12 bases. Trimming took 4 bases from V and 1 from J; bases not matched to a gene: 4. This CDR3 region has 17 residues. The germline V gene encodes CDR1 MNHEY and CDR2 SVGEGT. The CDR3 DNA is TGTGCCAGCAGTTCACTAGCGGGAGGTCAGAACACCGGGGAGCTGTTTTTT. Amino acid sequence: CASSSLAGGQNTGELFF.

This clonotype was found many times. This chain uses TRBV12-3 or TRBV12-4 with TRBJ2-5; 10 nucleotides agree with TRBD1. The CDR3 totals 15 residues. The ends lost 6 bases at V and 4 bases at J; junction bases unmatched: 8. CDR3 region: CASSGGQGSGETQYF. CDR3 coding DNA: TGTGCCAGCAGCGGGGGACAGGGGTCTGGAGAGACCCAGTACTTC.

This clonotype was observed many times. The rearrangement links TRBV6-6 to TRBJ2-7; D is perhaps TRBD2 (6 bases). Germline V lookup: CDR1 MNHNY, CDR2 SVGAGI (reference sequence). Trimming took off 5 bases at V and 0 bases at J, with 8 bases between the two ends. The CDR3 length is 13 residues. CDR3 protein: CASSDGSSYEQYF. The CDR3 bases are TGTGCCAGCAGTGACGGGAGCTCCTACGAGCAGTACTTC.

This clonotype was seen at least ten times. The J gene is TRBJ2-1, the V gene TRBV20-1; 9 nucleotides line up with TRBD1. The CDR3 contains 13 residues. Germline V gene data show CDR1 as DFQATT and CDR2 as SNEGSKA (reference sequence). The CDR3 bases are TGCTCGGCCGGGACAGGGCTTCGCAATGAGCAGTTCTTC. It translates to CSAGTGLRNEQFF.

This clonotype was found many times. The chain uses TRBV20-1 and TRBJ2-3; no clear D. Germline assignment: CDR1 DFQATT and CDR2 SNEGSKA (reference sequence). This CDR3 region has 14 residues. The ends were cut back, 1 base at V and 4 bases at J, with 12 bases in the middle. CDR3 bases: TGCAGTGCTAGAGTTTTGTGGGTGGCAGATACGCAGTATTTT. This codes for CSARVLWVADTQYF.

This clonotype has a count of ten or more. The rearrangement links TRBV4-3 to TRBJ2-1, with D hard to call. The V gene lost 0 bases and the J gene lost 8 bases, with 11 bases spanning the gap. CDR3 length: 14 residues. CDR1 LGHNA and CDR2 YSLEER come from the germline V gene. CDR3 region: CASSQDRGPDEQFF. DNA of the CDR3: TGCGCCAGCAGCCAAGATCGAGGCCCGGATGAGCAGTTCTTC.

This clonotype showed up many times. The chain employs TRBV20-1 and TRBJ2-7, with 11 bases lining up with TRBD1. V shed 4 bases and J 3 bases; nucleotides not matched to a gene: 8. CDR3 length: 15 residues. CDR1 is DFQATT and CDR2 is SNEGSKA in the germline V gene (reference sequence). The CDR3 coding sequence is TGCAGTGCTACCGATGGACAGGGGGCGATCTACGAGCAGTACTTC. Translation: CSATDGQGAIYEQYF.

This clonotype was seen at least ten times. The genes are TRBV29-1 and TRBJ2-2; D gene ambiguous. Per germline, CDR1 SQVTM and CDR2 ANQGSEA. V shed 7 bases and J shed 1 base, with 4 bases lying between them. The CDR3 is 11 residues long. CDR3 nucleotide sequence: TGCAGCGGGGTGAACACCGGGGAGCTGTTTTTT. Translating gives CSGVNTGELFF.

This clonotype was seen many times. The rearrangement links TRBV28 to TRBJ2-7, with 9 bases lining up with TRBD2. Germline V gene sequence: CDR1 MDHEN, CDR2 SYDVKM. V lost 6 bases, J lost 2 bases, and 8 bases stayed unmatched. The CDR3 runs 15 residues. The chain's CDR3 is CASSLAGGEAYEQYF. The CDR3 region has the DNA TGTGCCAGCAGCTTGGCGGGGGGGGAGGCCTACGAGCAGTACTTC.

The chain couples TRBV27 to TRBJ2-1; TRBD1 or TRBD2 may be the D gene (5 bases each). This CDR3 has 15 residues. Germline CDR1 and CDR2: MNHEY and SMNVEV (reference sequence). The V end lost 5 bases, the J end lost 2 bases, and 13 bases lay between the germline ends. CDR3 loop: CASSHGTIPYNEQFF. CDR3 nucleotide sequence: TGTGCCAGCAGTCACGGGACGATTCCCTACAATGAGCAGTTCTTC.

The table lists this clonotype with a few counts. V gene TRBV5-6 combines with J gene TRBJ2-7; no clear D gene. The V gene's germline CDR1 is SGHDT and CDR2 YYEEEE. V was pared by 0 bases and J by 4 bases, with 11 bases between. The CDR3 contains 14 residues. The CDR3 is CASSLGLGWYEQYF. CDR3 DNA sequence: TGTGCCAGCAGCTTGGGATTAGGGTGGTACGAGCAGTACTTC.

The V gene is TRBV19, the J gene TRBJ2-2; D may be TRBD1 (5 bases). The CDR3 runs 14 residues. V lost 5 bases, J lost 1 base, and 8 bases lay in between. Germline lookup yields CDR1 LNHDA and CDR2 SQIVND (reference sequence). The CDR3 reads CASSQGLNTGELFF. DNA of the CDR3: TGTGCCAGTAGTCAGGGATTGAACACCGGGGAGCTGTTTTTT.

This clonotype was found many times. This sequence joins TRBV7-9 and TRBJ2-1, with D maybe TRBD2 (5 bases). The CDR3 covers 12 residues. CDR1 SEHNR and CDR2 FQNEAQ come from the germline V gene (reference sequence). Trimming pared 5 bases from V and 8 bases from J, leaving 10 bases between. The CDR3 nucleotides read TGTGCCAGCAGCCCCACGGGATATGAGCAGTTCTTC. It encodes CASSPTGYEQFF. Full variable domain (outside the CDR3, taken from reference TRBV7-9 and TRBJ2-1): DTGVSQNPRHKITKRGQNVTFRCDPISEHNRLYWYRQTLGQGPEFLTYFQNEAQLEKSRLLSDRFSAERPKGSFSTLEIQRTEQGDSAMYLCASSPTGYEQFFGPGTRLTVL.